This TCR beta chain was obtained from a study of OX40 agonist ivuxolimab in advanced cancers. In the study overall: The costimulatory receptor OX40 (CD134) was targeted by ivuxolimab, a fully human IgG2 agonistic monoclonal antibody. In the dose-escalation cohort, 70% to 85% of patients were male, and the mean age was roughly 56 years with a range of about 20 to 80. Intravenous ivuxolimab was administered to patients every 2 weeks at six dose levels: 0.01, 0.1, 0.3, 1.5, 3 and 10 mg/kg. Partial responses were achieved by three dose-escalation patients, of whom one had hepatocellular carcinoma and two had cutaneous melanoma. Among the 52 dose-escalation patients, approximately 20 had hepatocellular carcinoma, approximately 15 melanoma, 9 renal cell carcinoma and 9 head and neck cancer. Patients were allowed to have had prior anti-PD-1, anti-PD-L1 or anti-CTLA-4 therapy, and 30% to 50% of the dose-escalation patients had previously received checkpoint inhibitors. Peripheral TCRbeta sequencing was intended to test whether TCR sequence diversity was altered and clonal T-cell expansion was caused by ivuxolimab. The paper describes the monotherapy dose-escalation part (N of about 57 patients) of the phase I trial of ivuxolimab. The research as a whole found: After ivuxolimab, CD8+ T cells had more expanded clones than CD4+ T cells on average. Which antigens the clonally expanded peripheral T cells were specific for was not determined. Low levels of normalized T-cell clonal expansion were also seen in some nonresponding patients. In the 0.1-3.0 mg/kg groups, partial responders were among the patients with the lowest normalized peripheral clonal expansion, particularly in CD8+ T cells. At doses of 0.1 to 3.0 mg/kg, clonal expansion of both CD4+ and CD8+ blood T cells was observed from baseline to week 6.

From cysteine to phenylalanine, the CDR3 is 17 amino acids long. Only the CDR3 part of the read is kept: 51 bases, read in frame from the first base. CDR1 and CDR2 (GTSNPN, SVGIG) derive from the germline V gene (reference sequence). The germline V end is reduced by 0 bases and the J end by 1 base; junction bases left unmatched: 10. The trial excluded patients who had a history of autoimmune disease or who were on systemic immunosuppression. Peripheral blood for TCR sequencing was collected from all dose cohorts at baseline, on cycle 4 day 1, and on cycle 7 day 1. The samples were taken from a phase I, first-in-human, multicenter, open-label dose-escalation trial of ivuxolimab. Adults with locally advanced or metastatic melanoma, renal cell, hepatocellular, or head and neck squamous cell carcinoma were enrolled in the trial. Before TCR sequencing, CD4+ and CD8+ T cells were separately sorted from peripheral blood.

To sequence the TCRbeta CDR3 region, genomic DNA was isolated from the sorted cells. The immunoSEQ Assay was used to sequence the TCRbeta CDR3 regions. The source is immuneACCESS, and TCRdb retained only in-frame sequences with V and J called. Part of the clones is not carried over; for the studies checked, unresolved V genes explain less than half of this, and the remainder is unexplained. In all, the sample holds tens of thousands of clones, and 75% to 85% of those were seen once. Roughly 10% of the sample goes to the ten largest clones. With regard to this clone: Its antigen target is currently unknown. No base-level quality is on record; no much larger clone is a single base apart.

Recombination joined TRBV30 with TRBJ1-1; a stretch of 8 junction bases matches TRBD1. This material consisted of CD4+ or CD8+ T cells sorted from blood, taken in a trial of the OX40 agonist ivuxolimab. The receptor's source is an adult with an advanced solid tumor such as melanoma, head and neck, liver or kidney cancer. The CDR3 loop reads CAWSVRGRGRGNTEAFF. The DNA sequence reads TGTGCCTGGAGTGTACGCGGCAGGGGGCGTGGGAACACTGAAGCTTTCTTT.